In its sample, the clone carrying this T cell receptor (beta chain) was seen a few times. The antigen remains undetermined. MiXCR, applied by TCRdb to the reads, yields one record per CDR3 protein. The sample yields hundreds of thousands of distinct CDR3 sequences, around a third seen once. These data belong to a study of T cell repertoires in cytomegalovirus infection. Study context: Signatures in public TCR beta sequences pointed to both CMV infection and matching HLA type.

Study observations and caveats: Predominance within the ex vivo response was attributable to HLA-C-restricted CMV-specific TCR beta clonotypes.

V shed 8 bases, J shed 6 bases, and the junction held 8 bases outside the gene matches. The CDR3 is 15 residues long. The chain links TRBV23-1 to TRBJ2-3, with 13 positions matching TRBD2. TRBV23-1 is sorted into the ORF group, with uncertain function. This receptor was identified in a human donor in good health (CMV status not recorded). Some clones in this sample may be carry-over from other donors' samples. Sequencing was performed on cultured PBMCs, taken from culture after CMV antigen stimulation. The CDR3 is CASVGTSGAVDTQYF. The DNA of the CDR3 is TGCGCCAGCGTTGGGACTAGCGGGGCGGTCGATACGCAGTATTTT.